The rows below give T cell receptor beta chains drawn from one sample of a study of glioma-infiltrating T cells after dendritic cell vaccination. Clones were read by immunoSEQ multiplex PCR, and TCRdb kept only the in-frame ones, dropping some. In the table there are 85,000 to 100,000 clones, 85% of which are singletons. The sample was blood, taken after dendritic cell vaccination. The source of these receptors is a human donor with glioblastoma. Each CDR3 is given with its conserved first and last residue. Fields, in order: CDR3 protein, CDR3 DNA, V gene, D gene, J gene, clone size. The D gene is left open where the match is weak. Expanded clones get a size class; other rows say once, few or many, or leave the size out.

CDR3: CASSMDRSSTDTQYF
DNA: TGTGCCAGTAGTATGGACAGGTCTAGCACAGATACGCAGTATTTT
V: TRBV19
D: TRBD1
J: TRBJ2-3
size: -

CDR3: CASSLRDRGGYTF
DNA: TGTGCCAGCAGCCTCCGGGACAGGGGCGGCTACACCTTC
V: TRBV6-5
D: TRBD1
J: TRBJ1-2
size: many

CDR3: CASSLFTGTEAFF
DNA: TGTGCCAGCAGTTTATTTACGGGTACTGAAGCTTTCTTT
V: TRBV27
D: -
J: TRBJ1-1
size: -

CDR3: CASSEAWGAGNTIYF
DNA: TGTGCCAGCAGTGAAGCATGGGGAGCTGGAAACACCATATATTTT
V: TRBV6-1
D: -
J: TRBJ1-3
size: -

CDR3: CASSTGGNTEAFF
DNA: TGTGCCAGTTCTACAGGGGGGAACACTGAAGCTTTCTTT
V: TRBV18
D: TRBD1
J: TRBJ1-1
size: -

CDR3: CASSLSGRGNEQFF
DNA: TGTGCCAGCAGCTTAAGCGGGAGGGGAAATGAGCAGTTCTTC
V: TRBV7-3
D: TRBD2
J: TRBJ2-1
size: -

CDR3: CASTTETDTQYF
DNA: TGTGCCAGTACTACGGAGACAGATACGCAGTATTTT
V: TRBV19
D: -
J: TRBJ2-3
size: -

CDR3: CASSLGQGYQPQHF
DNA: TGTGCCAGCAGCTTAGGACAGGGCTATCAGCCCCAGCATTTT
V: TRBV7-2
D: TRBD1
J: TRBJ1-5
size: -

CDR3: CASSVVIAGDTDTQYF
DNA: TGTGCCAGCAGCGTAGTTATAGCGGGAGACACAGATACGCAGTATTTT
V: TRBV9
D: TRBD2
J: TRBJ2-3
size: -

CDR3: CASSFSWSSYNEQFF
DNA: TGTGCCAGCAGCTTTAGCTGGAGCTCCTACAATGAGCAGTTCTTC
V: TRBV11-3
D: -
J: TRBJ2-1
size: -

CDR3: CASSRPGQDRTAEAFF
DNA: TGTGCCAGCAGCCGGCCAGGGCAAGACCGGACCGCTGAAGCTTTCTTT
V: TRBV4-2
D: -
J: TRBJ1-1
size: -

CDR3: CASSLSLGDGYTF
DNA: TGTGCCAGCAGTTTATCGTTAGGGGATGGCTACACCTTC
V: TRBV27
D: -
J: TRBJ1-2
size: -

CDR3: CASSPPWPSTDTQYF
DNA: TGTGCCAGCTCACCACCTTGGCCTAGCACAGATACGCAGTATTTT
V: TRBV18
D: -
J: TRBJ2-3
size: -

CDR3: CASSLGAGNYNEQFF
DNA: TGTGCCAGCAGCTTAGGGGCGGGGAATTACAATGAGCAGTTCTTC
V: TRBV7-3
D: -
J: TRBJ2-1
size: -

CDR3: CASSLISSGGLSGYTF
DNA: TGTGCCAGCAGCTTAATTTCGTCAGGGGGTCTAAGTGGCTACACCTTC
V: TRBV7-2
D: TRBD1
J: TRBJ1-2
size: -

CDR3: CASSPPLLVGGTGELFF
DNA: TGCGCCAGCAGCCCCCCCCTCCTGGTCGGGGGCACCGGGGAGCTGTTTTTT
V: TRBV5-1
D: -
J: TRBJ2-2
size: -

CDR3: CASQPAGGEDTQYF
DNA: TGTGCCTCGCAACCAGCGGGGGGCGAAGATACGCAGTATTTT
V: TRBV10-3
D: TRBD2
J: TRBJ2-3
size: -

CDR3: CASRFAGQGADGYTF
DNA: TGCGCCAGCAGATTCGCTGGACAGGGGGCAGATGGCTACACCTTC
V: TRBV5-1
D: TRBD1
J: TRBJ1-2
size: once

CDR3: CASRAGTDSYEQYF
DNA: TGTGCCAGCAGGGCCGGGACAGACTCCTACGAGCAGTACTTC
V: TRBV6-1
D: TRBD1
J: TRBJ2-7
size: -

CDR3: CSVPDRAGDGYTF
DNA: TGCAGCGTTCCGGACAGGGCAGGCGATGGCTACACCTTC
V: TRBV29-1
D: TRBD1
J: TRBJ1-2
size: -

CDR3: CEQTGQVTYEQYF
DNA: TGTGAACAGACGGGACAGGTGACTTACGAGCAGTACTTC
V: TRBV6-1
D: TRBD1
J: TRBJ2-7
size: once

CDR3: CASSPWRTGEVIRYF
DNA: TGTGCCAGCAGCCCATGGAGGACAGGGGAGGTTATCAGGTACTTC
V: TRBV6-5
D: TRBD1
J: TRBJ2-7
size: few

CDR3: CASTTRVTEAFF
DNA: TGTGCCAGCACGACCAGGGTGACTGAAGCTTTCTTT
V: TRBV18
D: -
J: TRBJ1-1
size: few

CDR3: CASSFTGDYGYTF
DNA: TGTGCCAGCAGCTTCACAGGGGACTATGGCTACACCTTC
V: TRBV11-2
D: TRBD1
J: TRBJ1-2
size: -

CDR3: CASSLAGGGKTQYF
DNA: TGTGCCAGCAGCTTAGCCGGGGGGGGAAAGACCCAGTACTTC
V: TRBV7-9
D: TRBD2
J: TRBJ2-5
size: -

CDR3: CASSYSGQGNTEAFF
DNA: TGTGCCAGCAGTTACTCGGGCCAGGGGAACACTGAAGCTTTCTTT
V: TRBV6-6
D: -
J: TRBJ1-1
size: -

CDR3: CASSGGSSYEQYF
DNA: TGTGCCAGCAGCGGAGGTAGCTCCTACGAGCAGTACTTC
V: TRBV2
D: -
J: TRBJ2-7
size: -

CDR3: CASSESGTASSYNEQFF
DNA: TGTGCCAGCAGTGAGTCCGGGACAGCGAGCTCCTACAATGAGCAGTTCTTC
V: TRBV25-1
D: TRBD1
J: TRBJ2-1
size: -

CDR3: CASSQEWGIQHF
DNA: TGTGCCAGCAGCCAAGAATGGGGCATTCAGCATTTT
V: TRBV14
D: -
J: TRBJ1-5
size: -

CDR3: CASSLERARPDEQFF
DNA: TGTGCCAGCAGCTTAGAGCGGGCCCGACCCGATGAGCAGTTCTTC
V: TRBV11-2
D: -
J: TRBJ2-1
size: -

CDR3: CASSLSPVDEQYF
DNA: TGTGCCAGCAGCTTGTCCCCTGTAGACGAGCAGTACTTC
V: TRBV5-4
D: -
J: TRBJ2-7
size: -

CDR3: CASSAPGQGSIEQYF
DNA: TGTGCCAGCAGCGCTCCGGGACAGGGGAGTATAGAGCAGTACTTC
V: TRBV2
D: TRBD1
J: TRBJ2-7
size: few

CDR3: CASSQTMNTEAFF
DNA: TGTGCCAGCAGCCAGACTATGAACACTGAAGCTTTCTTT
V: TRBV7-9
D: -
J: TRBJ1-1
size: -

CDR3: CASSSAGPTYEQYF
DNA: TGTGCCAGCAGCTCAGCGGGGCCCACCTACGAGCAGTACTTC
V: TRBV11-2
D: TRBD2
J: TRBJ2-7
size: -

CDR3: CASSAYVGREETQYF
DNA: TGTGCCAGCAGCGCCTATGTGGGGAGGGAGGAGACCCAGTACTTC
V: TRBV7-7
D: TRBD2
J: TRBJ2-5
size: -

CDR3: CASSLYGAGVEQFF
DNA: TGTGCCAGCAGCTTATATGGAGCGGGAGTTGAGCAGTTCTTC
V: TRBV11-3
D: TRBD2
J: TRBJ2-1
size: -

CDR3: CASSKQGAINYGYTF
DNA: TGTGCCAGTAGTAAGCAGGGGGCGATTAACTATGGCTACACCTTC
V: TRBV19
D: TRBD1
J: TRBJ1-2
size: -

CDR3: CASSEYPDRGRGYTF
DNA: TGTGCCAGCAGTGAATATCCGGACAGGGGACGTGGCTACACCTTC
V: TRBV25-1
D: TRBD1
J: TRBJ1-2
size: few

CDR3: CSAAGTVSNEQFF
DNA: TGCAGCGCCGCCGGGACAGTAAGTAATGAGCAGTTCTTC
V: TRBV29-1
D: TRBD1
J: TRBJ2-1
size: -

CDR3: CASSLARTGNTIYF
DNA: TGTGCCAGCAGCTTAGCCCGGACAGGAAACACCATATATTTT
V: TRBV7-8
D: -
J: TRBJ1-3
size: -

CDR3: CASSQVTAAEKLFF
DNA: TGCGCCAGCAGCCAAGTTACAGCCGCTGAAAAACTGTTTTTT
V: TRBV4-1
D: -
J: TRBJ1-4
size: -

CDR3: CSVNKGETSGGGAGELFF
DNA: TGCAGCGTTAATAAGGGGGAAACTAGCGGGGGAGGCGCCGGGGAGCTGTTTTTT
V: TRBV29-1
D: TRBD2
J: TRBJ2-2
size: -

CDR3: CASSPGTGGCEQYF
DNA: TGTGCCAGCAGTCCCGGGACAGGGGGCTGCGAGCAGTACTTC
V: TRBV6-5
D: TRBD1
J: TRBJ2-7
size: -

CDR3: CASSARTGEHGYTF
DNA: TGTGCCAGCAGCGCCAGGACAGGGGAACATGGCTACACCTTC
V: TRBV9
D: TRBD1
J: TRBJ1-2
size: -

CDR3: CASSPSTGPTGELFF
DNA: TGTGCCAGCAGCCCTTCGACAGGCCCCACCGGGGAGCTGTTTTTT
V: TRBV7-2
D: -
J: TRBJ2-2
size: -

CDR3: CASSPGGGASYEQYF
DNA: TGTGCCAGCAGCCCTGGGGGGGGAGCCTCCTACGAGCAGTACTTC
V: TRBV9
D: TRBD2
J: TRBJ2-7
size: -

CDR3: CASSVAIGQGGEQYF
DNA: TGTGCCAGCAGCGTAGCGATAGGACAGGGAGGCGAGCAGTACTTC
V: TRBV9
D: TRBD1
J: TRBJ2-7
size: -

CDR3: CASRSIGGFGEQYF
DNA: TGTGCCAGTCGAAGTATCGGGGGGTTCGGGGAGCAGTACTTC
V: TRBV19
D: TRBD2
J: TRBJ2-7
size: -

CDR3: CASMGAFSNQPQHF
DNA: TGTGCCAGTATGGGGGCTTTTAGCAATCAGCCCCAGCATTTT
V: TRBV19
D: -
J: TRBJ1-5
size: -

CDR3: CASSVTLRDRGRHEQYF
DNA: TGCGCCAGCAGTGTGACGTTACGGGACAGGGGGCGTCACGAGCAGTACTTC
V: TRBV10-1
D: TRBD1
J: TRBJ2-7
size: -

CDR3: CASSWGLSSYEQYF
DNA: TGTGCCAGCAGTTGGGGACTGAGCTCCTACGAGCAGTACTTC
V: TRBV6-5
D: -
J: TRBJ2-7
size: -

CDR3: CASSYGGHTEAFF
DNA: TGTGCCAGCAGTTATGGCGGGCACACTGAAGCTTTCTTT
V: TRBV6-6
D: -
J: TRBJ1-1
size: once

CDR3: CASSIGDRGLYEQYF
DNA: TGTGCCAGTAGTATAGGAGACAGGGGGCTCTACGAGCAGTACTTC
V: TRBV19
D: TRBD1
J: TRBJ2-7
size: -

CDR3: CASSYRAGPEAFF
DNA: TGTGCCAGCAGTTACCGGGCGGGACCTGAAGCTTTCTTT
V: TRBV6-5
D: -
J: TRBJ1-1
size: -

CDR3: CASSETPGQTYEQYF
DNA: TGTGCCAGCAGTGAAACGCCGGGACAGACCTACGAGCAGTACTTC
V: TRBV2
D: TRBD1
J: TRBJ2-7
size: -

CDR3: CASSPQRTGVTEAFF
DNA: TGTGCCAGCAGCCCACAACGGACAGGGGTAACTGAAGCTTTCTTT
V: TRBV25-1
D: TRBD1
J: TRBJ1-1
size: -

CDR3: CASNTGGYSYEQYF
DNA: TGTGCCAGCAATACAGGGGGTTACTCCTACGAGCAGTACTTC
V: TRBV6-5
D: TRBD1
J: TRBJ2-7
size: -

CDR3: CASSYTLGAGEDTQYF
DNA: TGTGCCAGCAGTTACACTTTAGGGGCGGGAGAAGATACGCAGTATTTT
V: TRBV6-5
D: TRBD2
J: TRBJ2-3
size: -

CDR3: CASSVGSSGSPLHF
DNA: TGTGCCAGCAGTGTAGGTTCAAGCGGTTCACCCCTCCACTTT
V: TRBV27
D: -
J: TRBJ1-6
size: -